This T cell receptor (beta chain) is drawn from a study of shared clonotypes between healthy human individuals. A word on this clone: What it recognizes is unknown. The junction and the germline gene differ at one end; a read error may be behind it.

Profiling relied on immunoSEQ multiplex PCR, and the TCRdb table lists in-frame clones only, not all of them. The profile shows 150,000 to 200,000 clones, 90% to 95% of them singletons. This CDR3 is 14 amino acids long. Per germline, CDR1 SGHRS and CDR2 YFSETQ. All of the donors resided in Nashville, Tennessee, and each was a Caucasian adult. The study's findings and limits: Generation probabilities were higher for clonotypes shared across all four sorted-subset donors than for unshared ones.

The specimen sequenced was naive CD4+ T cells sorted from blood. Subset indicated: CD45RA+ positively selected. The V gene is TRBV5-1, the J gene TRBJ1-2, with unresolved D. This TCR came from a woman aged 25 to 39 in good health. In nucleotides, the CDR3 is TGCGCCAGCAGCTTGGCCTTCGGGTTCAACTTGATGATCTTC. This sequence encodes CASSLAFGFNLMIF.